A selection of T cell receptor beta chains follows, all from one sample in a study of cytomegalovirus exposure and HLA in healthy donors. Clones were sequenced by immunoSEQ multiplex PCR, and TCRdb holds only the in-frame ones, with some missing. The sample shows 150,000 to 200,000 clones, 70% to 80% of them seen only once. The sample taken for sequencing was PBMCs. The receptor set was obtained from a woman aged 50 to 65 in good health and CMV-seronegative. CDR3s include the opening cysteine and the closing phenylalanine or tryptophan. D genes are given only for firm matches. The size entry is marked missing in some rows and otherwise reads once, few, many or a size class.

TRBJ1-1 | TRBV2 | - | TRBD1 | TGTGCCAGCAGTTCCGACAGGGACACTGAAGCTTTCTTT | CASSSDRDTEAFF
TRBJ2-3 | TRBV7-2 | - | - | TGTGCCAGCAGCTTAGTAGGTAGCGATACGCAGTATTTT | CASSLVGSDTQYF
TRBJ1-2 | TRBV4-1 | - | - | TGCGCCAGCAGCCAAGTCGGCTATGGCTACACCTTC | CASSQVGYGYTF
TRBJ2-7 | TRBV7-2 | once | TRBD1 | TGTGCCAGCAGCTCGCCAACAGGGGGAAAGGACGAGCAGTACTTC | CASSSPTGGKDEQYF
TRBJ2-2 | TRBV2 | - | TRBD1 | TGTGCCAGCAGAGAACAGGGGCTTGGCACCGGGGAGCTGTTTTTT | CASREQGLGTGELFF
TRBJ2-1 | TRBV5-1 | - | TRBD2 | TGCGCCAGCAGCACCGTCGGGACTAGTTACAATGAGCAGTTCTTC | CASSTVGTSYNEQFF
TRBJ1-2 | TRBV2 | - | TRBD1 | TGTGCCAGCAGTGGGGACAGGGGAAGCTATGGCTACACCTTC | CASSGDRGSYGYTF
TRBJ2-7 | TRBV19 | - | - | TGTGCCAGTAGTGGGGGCTTCAGCTCCTACGAGCAGTACTTC | CASSGGFSSYEQYF
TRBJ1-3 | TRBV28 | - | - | TGTGCCAGCAGTGAGACTACTCTTCCCTCTGGAAACACCATATATTTT | CASSETTLPSGNTIYF
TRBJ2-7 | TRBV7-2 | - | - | TGTGCCAGCAGCTTAGCGCGACTCGAGCAGTACTTC | CASSLARLEQYF
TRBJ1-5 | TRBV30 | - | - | TGTGCCTGGAGTGTACGGCGCCGGGGGGATCAGCCCCAGCATTTT | CAWSVRRRGDQPQHF
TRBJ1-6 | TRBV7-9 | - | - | TGTGCCAGCAGCCGGGACACTGATAATTCACCCCTCCACTTT | CASSRDTDNSPLHF
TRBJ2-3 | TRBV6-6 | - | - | TGTGCCAGCAGTTACTCCGCGGAGACGCAGTATTTT | CASSYSAETQYF
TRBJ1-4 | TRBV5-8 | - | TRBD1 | TGTGCCAGCAGCTTCTCCGGGACAGGGGTTGAAAAACTGTTTTTT | CASSFSGTGVEKLFF
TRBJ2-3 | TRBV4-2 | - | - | TGTGCCAGCAGCCAAGATTCAGGCGCAAGCACAGATACGCAGTATTTT | CASSQDSGASTDTQYF
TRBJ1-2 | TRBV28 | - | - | TGTGCCAGCAGCCTGGGGGGGACTTATAACTATGGCTACACCTTC | CASSLGGTYNYGYTF
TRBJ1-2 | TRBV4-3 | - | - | TGCGCCAGCAGCCAAAATCAAGCGGTTTATGGCTACACCTTC | CASSQNQAVYGYTF
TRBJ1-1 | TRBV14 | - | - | TGTGCCAGCAGCCTAGTGAACACTGAAGCTTTCTTT | CASSLVNTEAFF